The clone carrying this T cell receptor (beta chain) showed up just a few times. This record belongs to a study of T cells in Graves' hyperthyroidism and ophthalmopathy. V was pared by 0 bases and J by 6 bases, with 15 bases between. Germline CDR1 is SGHRS and CDR2 is YFSETQ. The CDR3 spans 15 residues. Source material for PBMCs was 10 ml fresh peripheral blood. RNA transcripts served as the template for amplifying TCR beta CDR3 regions. During a first-round RT-PCR of the TCR CDR3, the HTBI primer set was used. MiXCR was run by TCRdb on the multiplex PCR reads, yielding one entry per CDR3 protein. The table lists roughly 500,000 distinct CDR3 sequences, around 22% of them singletons.

This receptor was obtained from a woman aged 25 to 45 with Graves' ophthalmopathy. The chain recombines TRBV5-1 with TRBJ1-2; D is uncertain. Input material: blood. The CDR3 is CASSLVSGIENGYTF. The DNA of the CDR3 is TGCGCCAGCAGCTTGGTATCTGGGATTGAAAATGGCTACACCTTC.